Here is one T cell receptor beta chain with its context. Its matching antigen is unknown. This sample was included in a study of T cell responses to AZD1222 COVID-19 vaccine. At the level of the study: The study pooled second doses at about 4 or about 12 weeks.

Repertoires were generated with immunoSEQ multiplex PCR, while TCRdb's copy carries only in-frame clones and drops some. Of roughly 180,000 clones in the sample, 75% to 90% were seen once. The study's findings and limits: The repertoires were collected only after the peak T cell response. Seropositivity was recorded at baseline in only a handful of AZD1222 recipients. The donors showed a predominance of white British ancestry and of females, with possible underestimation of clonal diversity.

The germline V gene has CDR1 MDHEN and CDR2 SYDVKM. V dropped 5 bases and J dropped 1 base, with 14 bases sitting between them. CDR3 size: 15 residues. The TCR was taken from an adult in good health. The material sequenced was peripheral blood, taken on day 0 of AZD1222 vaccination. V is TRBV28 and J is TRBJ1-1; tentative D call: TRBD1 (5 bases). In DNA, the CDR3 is TGTGCCAGCAGTGAGAGCGGGGGTAAGAACACTGAAGCTTTCTTT. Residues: CASSESGGKNTEAFF.